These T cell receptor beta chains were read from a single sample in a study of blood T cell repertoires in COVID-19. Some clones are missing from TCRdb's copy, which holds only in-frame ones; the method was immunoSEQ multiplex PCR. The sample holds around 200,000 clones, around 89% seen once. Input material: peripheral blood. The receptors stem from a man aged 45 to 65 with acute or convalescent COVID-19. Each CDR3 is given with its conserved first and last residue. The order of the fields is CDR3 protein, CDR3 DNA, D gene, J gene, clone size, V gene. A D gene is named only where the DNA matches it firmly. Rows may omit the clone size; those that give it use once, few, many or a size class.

CDR3: CASSLGVDTQYF; DNA: TGTGCCAGCAGCTTGGGCGTCGATACGCAGTATTTT; D: .; J: TRBJ2-3; size: .; V: TRBV5-6
CDR3: CASSLGRRDEAFF; DNA: TGTGCCAGCAGCTTAGGCAGGCGGGATGAAGCTTTCTTT; D: .; J: TRBJ1-1; size: .; V: TRBV11-2
CDR3: CSARRPPEKLFF; DNA: TGCAGCGCGAGGAGGCCACCCGAAAAACTGTTTTTT; D: .; J: TRBJ1-4; size: .; V: TRBV29-1
CDR3: CASSPGTGGTSGANVLTF; DNA: TGTGCCAGCAGCCCGGGGACAGGGGGCACGTCTGGGGCCAACGTCCTGACTTTC; D: TRBD1; J: TRBJ2-6; size: .; V: TRBV7-9
CDR3: CASSLMAGVSYNEQFF; DNA: TGTGCCAGCAGTTTGATGGCGGGAGTGTCTTACAATGAGCAGTTCTTC; D: TRBD2; J: TRBJ2-1; size: .; V: TRBV27
CDR3: CASSPQGNEGGYTF; DNA: TGCGCCAGCAGCCCGCAGGGGAATGAGGGAGGCTACACCTTC; D: .; J: TRBJ1-2; size: .; V: TRBV4-3
CDR3: CASSMMDRTATNEKLFF; DNA: TGTGCCAGTAGTATGATGGACAGGACCGCAACTAATGAAAAACTGTTTTTT; D: TRBD1; J: TRBJ1-4; size: .; V: TRBV19
CDR3: CASSYHRATGELFF; DNA: TGTGCCAGCAGCTACCACAGGGCCACCGGGGAGCTGTTTTTT; D: .; J: TRBJ2-2; size: .; V: TRBV9
CDR3: CATSGKGAGQPQHF; DNA: TGTGCCACCAGTGGGAAGGGGGCGGGTCAGCCCCAGCATTTT; D: TRBD1; J: TRBJ1-5; size: .; V: TRBV24-1
CDR3: CASSREADYNEQFF; DNA: TGCGCCAGCAGCCGGGAGGCAGACTACAATGAGCAGTTCTTC; D: TRBD2; J: TRBJ2-1; size: few; V: TRBV5-1
CDR3: CASSLGHFEKLFF; DNA: TGCGCCAGCAGCTTAGGACATTTCGAAAAACTGTTTTTT; D: .; J: TRBJ1-4; size: .; V: TRBV5-1
CDR3: CASSPNSDGGQPQHF; DNA: TGTGCCAGCTCACCCAACTCTGACGGAGGTCAGCCCCAGCATTTT; D: .; J: TRBJ1-5; size: .; V: TRBV18
CDR3: CASSSNGNTEAFF; DNA: TGTGCCAGTAGTAGTAACGGGAACACTGAAGCTTTCTTT; D: .; J: TRBJ1-1; size: .; V: TRBV19
CDR3: CATQRLGTGELFF; DNA: TGTGCCACCCAAAGACTGGGCACCGGGGAGCTGTTTTTT; D: .; J: TRBJ2-2; size: .; V: TRBV15
CDR3: CASSYSGQGANTEAFF; DNA: TGTGCCAGCAGTTACTCGGGACAGGGGGCCAACACTGAAGCTTTCTTT; D: TRBD1; J: TRBJ1-1; size: .; V: TRBV6-5
CDR3: CARYPRGGYTF; DNA: TGTGCCCGCTACCCCAGGGGAGGCTACACCTTC; D: .; J: TRBJ1-2; size: once; V: TRBV5-4
CDR3: CASSLQGVTNTGELFF; DNA: TGTGCCAGCAGTTTACAGGGGGTAACGAACACCGGGGAGCTGTTTTTT; D: TRBD1; J: TRBJ2-2; size: .; V: TRBV28
CDR3: CASSQDSYLRVQYNEQFF; DNA: TGTGCCAGCAGCCAAGATTCGTACCTTCGGGTCCAATACAATGAGCAGTTCTTC; D: .; J: TRBJ2-1; size: .; V: TRBV14
CDR3: CASSQAAQSYEQYF; DNA: TGTGCCAGCAGCCAAGCGGCCCAATCCTACGAGCAGTACTTC; D: .; J: TRBJ2-7; size: once; V: TRBV11-2
CDR3: CASTDRARSNQPQHF; DNA: TGTGCCAGTACAGACAGGGCCCGTAGCAATCAGCCCCAGCATTTT; D: TRBD1; J: TRBJ1-5; size: .; V: TRBV19
CDR3: CASSLTAVSSSYNEQFF; DNA: TGTGCCAGCAGTTTAACAGCCGTTAGTAGCTCCTACAATGAGCAGTTCTTC; D: .; J: TRBJ2-1; size: .; V: TRBV27
CDR3: CASSRGQGNNYGYTF; DNA: TGCGCCAGCAGCCGCGGACAGGGCAATAACTATGGCTACACCTTC; D: TRBD1; J: TRBJ1-2; size: .; V: TRBV4-1
CDR3: CSVERDRDLKQETQYF; DNA: TGCAGCGTTGAACGGGACCGGGACTTAAAACAAGAGACCCAGTACTTC; D: .; J: TRBJ2-5; size: .; V: TRBV29-1
CDR3: CASSLDLPSYNEQFF; DNA: TGCGCCAGCAGCTTGGATCTACCCTCCTACAATGAGCAGTTCTTC; D: .; J: TRBJ2-1; size: .; V: TRBV5-1
CDR3: CASSEGAGEFYGYTF; DNA: TGTGCCAGCAGTGAGGGGGCAGGGGAGTTCTATGGCTACACCTTC; D: .; J: TRBJ1-2; size: .; V: TRBV6-1
CDR3: CASSFRTSGGAGEQFF; DNA: TGTGCCAGTAGTTTCAGGACTAGCGGGGGGGCCGGTGAGCAGTTCTTC; D: TRBD2; J: TRBJ2-1; size: few; V: TRBV19
CDR3: CASGTGVSEAFF; DNA: TGTGCCAGCGGGACAGGCGTTTCTGAAGCTTTCTTT; D: TRBD1; J: TRBJ1-1; size: .; V: TRBV6-5
CDR3: CASSLGAGPAGVQHF; DNA: TGTGCCAGCAGCTTAGGTGCTGGGCCAGCCGGTGTCCAGCATTTT; D: .; J: TRBJ1-5; size: once; V: TRBV7-9
CDR3: CASSRTTGVTNTGELFF; DNA: TGTGCCAGCAGCCGAACCACAGGGGTGACGAACACCGGGGAGCTGTTTTTT; D: TRBD1; J: TRBJ2-2; size: .; V: TRBV27
CDR3: CASSIGQGRNTGELFF; DNA: TGTGCCAGCAGTATAGGACAGGGCCGAAACACCGGGGAGCTGTTTTTT; D: TRBD1; J: TRBJ2-2; size: .; V: TRBV28
CDR3: CSASGAGGRETQYF; DNA: TGCAGTGCTAGTGGAGCGGGGGGGCGAGAGACCCAGTACTTC; D: TRBD2; J: TRBJ2-5; size: .; V: TRBV20-1
CDR3: CASSLIGTGYEQFF; DNA: TGTGCCAGCAGCCTAATTGGGACAGGGTATGAGCAGTTCTTC; D: TRBD1; J: TRBJ2-1; size: .; V: TRBV7-2
CDR3: CASSPRAVQETQYF; DNA: TGTGCCAGCTCACCACGGGCAGTACAAGAGACCCAGTACTTC; D: .; J: TRBJ2-5; size: .; V: TRBV18
CDR3: CASTTGTRSPLHF; DNA: TGTGCCAGCACGACAGGGACGAGGTCACCCCTCCACTTT; D: TRBD1; J: TRBJ1-6; size: .; V: TRBV27
CDR3: CASSVLPSLRRVATGELFF; DNA: TGTGCCAGCAGCGTACTACCCTCTTTGCGGAGGGTGGCCACCGGGGAGCTGTTTTTT; D: .; J: TRBJ2-2; size: .; V: TRBV9
CDR3: CASSVGGDGNQPQHF; DNA: TGTGCCAGCAGCGTAGGCGGCGACGGCAATCAGCCCCAGCATTTT; D: .; J: TRBJ1-5; size: .; V: TRBV9
CDR3: CASSPRDGGNEQFF; DNA: TGTGCCAGCTCACCGCGGGACGGAGGGAATGAGCAGTTCTTC; D: .; J: TRBJ2-1; size: .; V: TRBV18
CDR3: CASSYRDTQYF; DNA: TGTGCCAGCAGTTACAGGGATACGCAGTATTTT; D: .; J: TRBJ2-3; size: .; V: TRBV28
CDR3: CASTAGETQYF; DNA: TGTGCCAGCACCGCGGGAGAGACCCAGTACTTC; D: .; J: TRBJ2-5; size: once; V: TRBV12-3/TRBV12-4
CDR3: CASSPRTGTGGEETQYF; DNA: TGTGCCAGCAGCCCAAGAACCGGGACAGGGGGAGAAGAGACCCAGTACTTC; D: TRBD1; J: TRBJ2-5; size: .; V: TRBV7-2
CDR3: CASSLAVTGDSYNEQFF; DNA: TGCGCCAGCAGCTTGGCCGTGACAGGGGATTCCTACAATGAGCAGTTCTTC; D: TRBD1; J: TRBJ2-1; size: once; V: TRBV5-1
CDR3: CASSWSGLDNGELFF; DNA: TGCGCCAGCAGCTGGTCGGGACTAGATAACGGGGAGCTGTTTTTT; D: TRBD2; J: TRBJ2-2; size: .; V: TRBV5-1
CDR3: CASSLYRGISYNEQFF; DNA: TGTGCCAGCAGTTTGTACCGCGGGATCTCCTACAATGAGCAGTTCTTC; D: .; J: TRBJ2-1; size: .; V: TRBV27
CDR3: CASGRGTSGRQSTDTQYF; DNA: TGTGCTAGTGGCCGAGGGACTAGCGGGAGGCAAAGCACAGATACGCAGTATTTT; D: TRBD2; J: TRBJ2-3; size: .; V: TRBV12-5
CDR3: CASRQGGGQETQYF; DNA: TGTGCCAGCAGACAGGGCGGGGGCCAAGAGACCCAGTACTTC; D: .; J: TRBJ2-5; size: few; V: TRBV2
CDR3: CASRRRGLVDGYTF; DNA: TGTGCCAGCAGGAGAAGGGGGCTCGTTGATGGCTACACCTTC; D: TRBD1; J: TRBJ1-2; size: .; V: TRBV27
CDR3: CASSATGWVGEEQYF; DNA: TGTGCCAGCAGTGCGACAGGGTGGGTCGGAGAAGAGCAGTACTTC; D: TRBD1; J: TRBJ2-7; size: .; V: TRBV27
CDR3: CASSPGTSGYNEQFF; DNA: TGTGCCAGCTCACCCGGGACTAGCGGATACAATGAGCAGTTCTTC; D: TRBD2; J: TRBJ2-1; size: .; V: TRBV18
CDR3: CASSLGQRVYGYTF; DNA: TGCGCCAGCAGCTTGGGCCAGAGGGTCTATGGCTACACCTTC; D: .; J: TRBJ1-2; size: .; V: TRBV5-1
CDR3: CASSLRESSVLTF; DNA: TGTGCCAGCAGCCTCAGGGAATCATCCGTCCTGACTTTC; D: .; J: TRBJ2-6; size: .; V: TRBV5-4
CDR3: CASSEGTSGRYYEQYF; DNA: TGTGCCAGCAGCGAAGGGACTAGCGGGAGGTATTACGAGCAGTACTTC; D: TRBD2; J: TRBJ2-7; size: .; V: TRBV5-4
CDR3: CASSPLGAGEETQYF; DNA: TGTGCCAGCAGCCCCCTCGGAGCGGGAGAAGAGACCCAGTACTTC; D: TRBD2; J: TRBJ2-5; size: .; V: TRBV28
CDR3: CASSQSVHVRRGRDKTYGYTF; DNA: TGCGCCAGCAGTCAATCGGTCCATGTACGGAGGGGGCGAGACAAAACCTATGGCTACACCTTC; D: TRBD1; J: TRBJ1-2; size: .; V: TRBV23-1
CDR3: CASSPGQGGDSPLHF; DNA: TGTGCCAGCTCACCCGGACAGGGTGGGGATTCACCCCTCCACTTT; D: TRBD1; J: TRBJ1-6; size: .; V: TRBV18